In its sample, the clone carrying this TCR beta chain was seen a few times. This entry comes from a study of blood T cell repertoires in COVID-19. Study-level background: Collection of acute and convalescent COVID-19 samples took place in the United States, Italy and Spain.

There are 15 residues in the CDR3. Trimming took off 4 bases at V and 5 bases at J, with 16 bases between the two ends. Germline values: CDR1 KGHDR, CDR2 SFDVKD. Repertoires were generated with immunoSEQ multiplex PCR, while TCRdb's copy carries only in-frame clones and drops some. The sample contains under 200,000 clones, around 85% of which appear only once. This sequence joins TRBV24-1 and TRBJ2-5; maybe TRBD1 (6 bases). Sequencing was done on a sample of peripheral blood. The TCR was taken from a woman at least 80 years old with acute or convalescent COVID-19. The CDR3 DNA reads as TGTGCCACCAGTGACCGGACAGCCCTAAGGGAGACCCAGTACTTC. Its translation: CATSDRTALRETQYF.